This TCR beta chain was documented in a study of OX40 agonist ivuxolimab in advanced cancers. On the study more broadly: Partial response was recorded in three patients: one hepatocellular carcinoma and two cutaneous melanoma cases.

Clones were sequenced by immunoSEQ multiplex PCR, and TCRdb holds only the in-frame ones, with some missing. The sample includes about 73,000 clones, about nine tenths seen only once; the top ten take 9.5% to 12%. Study observations and caveats: On average, CD8+ T cells showed a greater number of expanded clones than CD4+. The study observed clonal expansion of CD4+ and CD8+ blood T cells by week 6 at 0.1 to 3.0 mg/kg.

Sampling times: baseline, cycle 4 day 1, cycle 7 day 1. Trimming shortened V by 0 bases and J by 9 bases, and 9 bases separated the two germline ends. The CDR3 covers 13 residues. Germline lookup yields CDR1 SGHAT and CDR2 FQNNGV. Concerning this clone: Its matching antigen is unknown.

The clonotype was recovered from an adult with an advanced solid tumor such as melanoma, head and neck, liver or kidney cancer. Sequenced material: CD4+ or CD8+ T cells sorted from blood, taken in a trial of the OX40 agonist ivuxolimab. The gene calls are TRBV11-2 and TRBJ2-1; unclear D gene. The CDR3 DNA sequence: TGTGCCAGCAGCTTAGATTCGACGATTGAGCAGTTCTTC. This sequence encodes CASSLDSTIEQFF.